These 30 T cell receptor beta chains were sequenced from one sample in a study of blood T cell repertoires in COVID-19. The table came from immunoSEQ multiplex PCR; TCRdb's copy has only in-frame clones and leaves some out. The data hold approximately 390,000 clones, with almost 90% observed a single time. The specimen sequenced was peripheral blood. The receptor source for this set is a man younger than 35 with active or convalescent COVID-19.

The V and J genes are TRBV10-1 and TRBJ2-1; tentative D call: TRBD1 (6 bases). Germline loops: CDR1 WNHNN, CDR2 SYGVQD (reference sequence). V lost 0 bases, J lost 4 bases, and 10 bases lay in between. This CDR3 region has 15 residues. This CDR3 reads CASSESEDSYNEQFF. The CDR3 nucleotides read TGCGCCAGCAGTGAGTCTGAGGACAGTTACAATGAGCAGTTCTTC.

The rearrangement links TRBV6-5 to TRBJ1-4, with 7 nucleotides matching TRBD1. The CDR3 loop spans 13 amino acids. From germline, CDR1 is MNHEY and CDR2 SVGAGI. V gave up 5 bases and J gave up 7 bases; unmatched junction bases: 4. CDR3 region: CASSQGVAEKLFF. The CDR3 DNA reads as TGTGCCAGCAGTCAGGGGGTGGCTGAAAAACTGTTTTTT.

The CDR3 DNA follows: TGTGCCAGCAGCCAAGACTGGCAGGGGGCATTCTATGGCTACACCTTC. This translates into CASSQDWQGAFYGYTF. The V and J genes are TRBV14 and TRBJ1-2, with TRBD1 identical over 8 bases. Germline loops: CDR1 SGHDN, CDR2 FVKESK. The V segment lost 0 bases and the J segment 4 bases; nucleotides outside the gene matches: 7. This CDR3 comprises 16 residues.

The chain joins TRBV24-1 to TRBJ2-6; D possibly corresponds to TRBD1 (5 bases). Germline V gives CDR1 KGHDR, CDR2 SFDVKD. The CDR3 totals 15 residues. The V and J ends lost 7 bases and 0 bases respectively, with 9 bases between them. The CDR3 loop reads CATRDSSSGANVLTF. CDR3 bases: TGTGCCACCAGAGACAGCAGCTCTGGGGCCAACGTCCTGACTTTC.

The CDR3 is CASSAGQASWTGELFF. The CDR3 region has the DNA TGTGCCAGCAGTGCAGGACAGGCCTCGTGGACCGGGGAGCTGTTTTTT. The chain carries TRBV6-1 and TRBJ2-2, with 7 bases fitting TRBD1. J lost 5 bases, V lost 4 bases, and 10 bases had no gene match. CDR1 is MNHNS and CDR2 is SASEGT in the germline V gene. The CDR3 has 16 residues.

Here the CDR3 reads CASSLSRRGGAPFF. The CDR3 DNA reads as TGTGCCAGCAGTTTATCTCGTAGGGGGGGGGCACCGTTCTTC. The rearrangement uses TRBV27 and TRBJ2-1; maybe TRBD2 (7 bases). The CDR3 spans 14 residues. In germline, CDR1 is MNHEY, CDR2 SMNVEV (reference sequence). Trimming pared 0 bases from V and 15 bases from J, leaving 18 bases between.

The chain employs TRBV11-2 and TRBJ1-1, with D unclear. Trimming stripped 4 bases from V and 5 bases from J, with 5 bases between. Germline CDR1 SGHAT, CDR2 FQNNGV. The CDR3 totals 11 residues. The CDR3 sequence: CASSSITEAFF. CDR3 DNA: TGTGCCAGCAGCTCCATTACTGAAGCTTTCTTT. The complete variable domain, with remaining parts taken from reference TRBV11-2 and TRBJ1-1, reads EAGVAQSPRYKIIEKRQSVAFWCNPISGHATLYWYQQILGQGPKLLIQFQNNGVVDDSQLPKDRFSAERLKGVDSTLKIQPAKLEDSAVYLCASSSITEAFFGQGTRLTVV.

V is TRBV19 and J is TRBJ2-1, with TRBD1 matching 11 bases. The CDR3 length is 15 residues. CDR1 and CDR2 (germline): LNHDA, SQIVND (reference sequence). V shed 2 bases, J shed 6 bases, and the junction held 3 bases outside the gene matches. The CDR3, as DNA: TGTGCCAGTAGTATACCGGACAGGGGGCTCAATGAGCAGTTCTTC. Translation gives CASSIPDRGLNEQFF.

The CDR3 sequence: CASTDPDREEQFF. Written as DNA, the CDR3 is TGTGCCAGCACCGACCCCGACAGGGAGGAGCAGTTCTTC. This chain uses TRBV28 with TRBJ2-1; TRBD1 agrees at 7 bases. The V gene end was trimmed by 7 bases and the J gene end by 10 bases; junction bases not matched to a gene: 10. Germline CDR1 MDHEN, CDR2 SYDVKM. The CDR3 is 13 residues long.

The rearrangement links TRBV6-5 to TRBJ2-1; 12 bases are shared with TRBD2. The CDR3 spans 15 residues. Germline-derived CDR1 and CDR2 are MNHEY and SVGAGI. V shed 8 bases and J 6 bases; nucleotides not matched to a gene: 8. CDR3 DNA: TGTGCCAGCCGGTTGACTAGCGGGGGACGCAATGAGCAGTTCTTC. Amino acid sequence: CASRLTSGGRNEQFF.

The table lists this clone with a count of one. The chain employs TRBV3-1 (or the pseudogene TRBV3-2) and TRBJ1-1, with a tentative D call TRBD1 (5 bases). V gave up 6 bases and J gave up 5 bases, with 13 bases separating them. CDR3 length: 13 residues. Germline values: CDR1 LGHDT, CDR2 YNNKEL (reference sequence). The CDR3 DNA follows: TGTGCCAGCAGTCAAAATCAGGGAACTGAAGCTTTCTTT. It translates to CASSQNQGTEAFF.

About this clone: The junction and the germline gene differ at one end; a read error may be behind it. The chain uses TRBV3-1 (or the pseudogene TRBV3-2) and TRBJ2-6; D may be TRBD1 (5 bases). The V gene's germline CDR1 is LGHDT and CDR2 YNNKEL (reference sequence). The CDR3 contains 17 residues. The CDR3 region has the DNA TGTGCCAGCAGCTTACGGATCCCGAGCTCTGGGGCCAACGTGCTGACTTTC. Translated, it gives CASSLRIPSSGANVLTF.

J is TRBJ1-2 and V is TRBV2; D gene ambiguous. The V gene lost 4 bases and the J gene lost 6 bases, with 21 bases spanning the gap. The germline gives CDR1 SNHLY, CDR2 FYNNEI. This CDR3 has 16 amino acids. The CDR3 DNA sequence: TGTGCCAGCAGTGGCCAATTGACTCCTAACCCGAATGGCTACACCTTC. This translates into CASSGQLTPNPNGYTF.

For the CDR3, the DNA is TGTGCCAGCAGCCCTGACAGGGCTGTAGGCGAGCAGTACTTC. It yields the protein CASSPDRAVGEQYF. This chain joins TRBV7-2 and TRBJ2-7; 7 positions agree with TRBD1. From germline, CDR1 is SGHTA and CDR2 FQGNSA. The length of the CDR3 is 14 residues. With V trimmed by 5 bases and J by 6 bases, 10 bases remained unmatched.

This clone was detected once. Mismatch with germline at one junction end may stem from a read error. This sequence joins TRBV27 and TRBJ1-4; D uncertain. Looked up from germline, CDR1 is MNHEY and CDR2 is SMNVEV (reference sequence). The CDR3 spans 13 residues. This chain's CDR3 is CASRTLTSEKLFF. The CDR3 nucleotides read TGTGCCAGCAGGACCCTTACTAGTGAAAAACTGTTTTTT.

The chain couples TRBV18 to TRBJ2-7; 8 nucleotides match TRBD1. With V trimmed by 3 bases and J by 0 bases, 4 bases remained unmatched. CDR3 length: 15 residues. CDR1 KGHSH and CDR2 LQKENI come from the germline V gene. The CDR3 region is CASSPMGQDSYEQYF. CDR3 nucleotide sequence: TGTGCCAGCTCACCTATGGGACAGGACTCCTACGAGCAGTACTTC.

The chain joins TRBV7-2 to TRBJ2-2, with D perhaps TRBD1 (6 bases). V gave up 5 bases and J gave up 6 bases, with 16 bases separating them. Germline lookup yields CDR1 SGHTA and CDR2 FQGNSA. The CDR3 length is 15 residues. CDR3: CASSPGHYFAGELFF. CDR3 coding DNA: TGTGCCAGCAGCCCGGGACATTACTTTGCCGGGGAGCTGTTTTTT.

This chain links TRBV4-2 with TRBJ2-1; D perhaps matches TRBD1 (6 bases). There are 15 residues in the CDR3. With 4 bases removed from V and 7 bases from J, the gap between germline ends came to 17 bases. Germline V CDR1 and CDR2: LGHNA, YNFKEQ. Here the CDR3 DNA reads TGTGCCAGCAGCCCAGAGTTTACAAGGGGGAATGAGCAGTTCTTC. Protein: CASSPEFTRGNEQFF.

This sequence joins TRBV7-3 and TRBJ2-3, with 7 bases lining up with TRBD2. The ends lost 5 bases at V and 9 bases at J; junction bases unmatched: 11. Germline-derived CDR1 and CDR2 are SGHTA and FQGTGA. There are 14 residues in the CDR3. The CDR3 loop is CASSALGTGGTQYF. The CDR3 region has the DNA TGTGCCAGCAGCGCACTCGGCACCGGGGGGACGCAGTATTTT.

The chain recombines TRBV28 with TRBJ2-3, with 8 bases that match TRBD1. V lost 9 bases to trimming and J lost 0 bases; unmatched junction nucleotides: 8. The CDR3 is made up of 15 amino acids. Germline loops: CDR1 MDHEN, CDR2 SYDVKM. The chain's CDR3 is CASHPQGASTDTQYF. In DNA form, the CDR3 reads TGTGCCAGTCATCCCCAGGGGGCCAGCACAGATACGCAGTATTTT.

The chain couples TRBV10-3 to TRBJ2-5; the match to TRBD2 covers 7 bases. The V gene's germline CDR1 is ENHRY and CDR2 SYGVKD. Trimming cost V 3 bases and J 1 base; bases outside gene matches: 5. CDR3 length equals 15 residues. The DNA of the CDR3 is TGTGCCATCAGTGATAAGGGCGGGGGCCAAGAGACCCAGTACTTC. Translated: CAISDKGGGQETQYF.

In its sample, this clone was seen a few times. This chain uses TRBV7-2 with TRBJ1-4; 9 bases line up with TRBD1. CDR3 length equals 14 residues. J gave up 5 bases and V 6 bases, and 4 bases lay outside the gene matches. In germline, CDR1 is SGHTA, CDR2 FQGNSA. The CDR3, as DNA: TGTGCCAGCAGACCCGGGACAGGGAATGAAAAACTGTTTTTT. This encodes CASRPGTGNEKLFF.

The rearrangement joins TRBV7-2 to TRBJ1-1; D call uncertain. Looked up from germline, CDR1 is SGHTA and CDR2 is FQGNSA. The V and J ends lost 0 bases and 4 bases respectively, with 12 bases between them. CDR3 length: 15 residues. CDR3 nucleotides: TGTGCCAGCAGCTTAGCGACCCGGGGAGGCACTGAAGCTTTCTTT. Protein sequence: CASSLATRGGTEAFF.

A word on this clone: The sample contains more than one DNA sequence encoding this CDR3. The chain employs TRBV28 and TRBJ2-3; 8 bases match TRBD1. Trimming at V came to 4 bases and at J to 6 bases, leaving 9 bases not matched to a gene. The CDR3 runs 15 residues. Germline CDR1 and CDR2: MDHEN and SYDVKM. DNA of the CDR3: TGTGCCAGCAGTTCCCCAGGACAGGGCTTGGATACGCAGTATTTT. Amino acids: CASSSPGQGLDTQYF. The variable domain in full, completed from reference TRBV28 and TRBJ2-3, reads DVKVTQSSRYLVKRTGEKVFLECVQDMDHENMFWYRQDPGLGLRLIYFSYDVKMKEKGDIPEGYSVSREKKERFSLILESASTNQTSMYLCASSSPGQGLDTQYFGPGTRLTVL.

The genes are TRBV28 and TRBJ2-7; 10 positions agree with TRBD1. Germline trimming cut 5 bases from V and 7 bases from J; bases unmatched to any gene: 11. This CDR3 spans 15 amino acids. Per germline, CDR1 MDHEN and CDR2 SYDVKM. The CDR3 DNA sequence: TGTGCCAGCAGTCCCCGCGACAGGGGGCTTTGGGAGCAGTACTTC. Translation: CASSPRDRGLWEQYF.

The chain couples TRBV30 to TRBJ2-1, with unresolved D. Germline loops: CDR1 GTSNPN, CDR2 SVGIG (reference sequence). This CDR3 is built from 12 residues. The germline V and J ends were trimmed by 3 bases and 3 bases, with 6 bases remaining between them. In DNA form, the CDR3 reads TGTGCCTGGAGCCCCCGCTACAATGAGCAGTTCTTC. It specifies CAWSPRYNEQFF.

V usage is TRBV6-5 and J usage is TRBJ1-6; 9 positions match TRBD1. The CDR3 is made up of 15 amino acids. Germline V gene data show CDR1 as MNHEY and CDR2 as SVGAGI. After removal of 4 bases from V and 8 bases from J, the junction contained 6 bases not matched to a gene. The CDR3 sequence is CASSFLDRGDSPLHF. In DNA, the CDR3 is TGTGCCAGCAGTTTTCTGGACAGGGGTGATTCACCCCTCCACTTT.

This sequence joins TRBV6-5 and TRBJ2-7; 8 bases map to TRBD2. The CDR3 extends over 14 amino acids. In germline, CDR1 is MNHEY, CDR2 SVGAGI. After removal of 2 bases from V and 3 bases from J, the junction contained 3 bases not matched to a gene. The CDR3 DNA is TGTGCCAGCAGTTACCGGACTAGCAGCTACGAGCAGTACTTC. Amino acids: CASSYRTSSYEQYF.

The chain employs TRBV10-3 and TRBJ2-7; 7 nucleotides match TRBD2. V trimming: 8 bases; J trimming: 1 base; junction bases outside the gene matches: 14. The CDR3 totals 16 residues. Germline V gene sequence: CDR1 ENHRY, CDR2 SYGVKD. The CDR3 protein is CAISPRRLAESYEQYF. CDR3 DNA sequence: TGTGCCATCTCACCGCGGCGACTAGCCGAATCCTACGAGCAGTACTTC.

The V and J genes are TRBV29-1 and TRBJ1-2, with D perhaps TRBD1 (6 bases). Trimming pared 4 bases from V and 8 bases from J, leaving 8 bases between. CDR1 is SQVTM, CDR2 ANQGSEA, per germline. CDR3 length equals 10 residues. CDR3 in amino acids: CSVGGPGYTF. Here the CDR3 DNA reads TGCAGCGTTGGGGGGCCAGGCTACACCTTC.